The 15 T cell receptor beta chains below come from one sample, sequenced in a study of OX40 agonist ivuxolimab in advanced cancers. This table comes from immunoSEQ multiplex PCR, and its TCRdb copy is limited to in-frame clones, with some not included. The table has some 80,000 clones, more than 70% seen once; the top ten hold approximately 2.3%. The input for sequencing was CD4+ or CD8+ T cells sorted from blood, taken in a trial of the OX40 agonist ivuxolimab. These receptors came from an adult with an advanced solid tumor such as melanoma, head and neck, liver or kidney cancer.

The chain carries TRBV6-5 and TRBJ2-3; D not certain. The V and J ends lost 6 bases and 6 bases respectively, with 7 bases between them. The germline V gene encodes CDR1 MNHEY and CDR2 SVGAGI. The CDR3 sequence is 11 residues long. The CDR3 reads CASRVDDTQYF. The DNA for the CDR3 is TGTGCCAGCAGAGTGGACGATACGCAGTATTTT.

The genes are TRBV19 and TRBJ1-2; D not certain. Germline V lookup: CDR1 LNHDA, CDR2 SQIVND (reference sequence). The CDR3 contains 15 residues. Between the trimmed V and J ends, which lost 4 bases and 7 bases, there was a span of 19 bases. For the CDR3, the DNA is TGTGCCAGTAGTAGTGACACCCCCCGGTTGAGTGGCTACACCTTC. The encoded protein is CASSSDTPRLSGYTF.

The J gene is TRBJ2-5, the V gene TRBV29-1, with D uncertain. Trimming cost V 5 bases and J 2 bases, with 12 bases left between them. Per the germline V gene, CDR1 is SQVTM and CDR2 is ANQGSEA. This CDR3 spans 13 amino acids. The CDR3: CSVIQTAQETQYF. CDR3 in DNA: TGCAGCGTTATCCAGACGGCGCAAGAGACCCAGTACTTC.

The V gene is TRBV28, the J gene TRBJ2-1, with 14 bases matching TRBD2. Trimming removed 3 bases from V and 9 bases from J; junction bases left unmatched: 4. CDR3 length: 15 amino acids. Germline V gene data show CDR1 as MDHEN and CDR2 as SYDVKM. This CDR3 is CASSFSTSGGAEQFF. CDR3 sequence (DNA): TGTGCCAGCAGTTTTTCGACTAGCGGGGGGGCTGAGCAGTTCTTC.

The chain joins TRBV29-1 to TRBJ1-6; 9 bases are shared with TRBD1. V gave up 7 bases and J gave up 8 bases; unmatched junction bases: 12. The germline CDR1 and CDR2 sequences are SQVTM and ANQGSEA. The length of the CDR3 is 15 residues. The CDR3 spells CSAHTGGGRDSPLHF. The CDR3 DNA sequence: TGCAGCGCACATACAGGGGGCGGCCGGGATTCACCCCTCCACTTT. Full variable domain (missing parts from reference TRBV29-1 and TRBJ1-6): SAVISQKPSRDICQRGTSLTIQCQVDSQVTMMFWYRQQPGQSLTLIATANQGSEATYESGFVIDKFPISRPNLTFSTLTVSNMSPEDSSIYLCSAHTGGGRDSPLHFGNGTRLTVT.

This clone occurred a few times. V gene TRBV28 combines with J gene TRBJ2-5; no reliable D call. V lost 2 bases, J lost 5 bases, and 3 bases lay in between. Germline V gives CDR1 MDHEN, CDR2 SYDVKM. The CDR3 extends over 11 amino acids. This chain's CDR3 is CASSLVETQYF. CDR3 coding DNA: TGTGCCAGCAGTTTAGTGGAGACCCAGTACTTC.

The V gene is TRBV5-1, the J gene TRBJ1-6, with no clear D. The CDR3 length is 15 residues. Germline loops: CDR1 SGHRS, CDR2 YFSETQ. Trimming shortened V by 0 bases and J by 9 bases, and 13 bases separated the two germline ends. The CDR3 region has the DNA TGCGCCAGCAGCTTGGAAACCCCCTCGGGTTCACCCCTCCACTTT. It translates to CASSLETPSGSPLHF.

This clone was counted once. V gene TRBV5-1 combines with J gene TRBJ2-7, with TRBD1 matching over 7 bases. Per the germline V gene, CDR1 is SGHRS and CDR2 is YFSETQ. The CDR3 totals 14 residues. V shed 3 bases, J shed 2 bases, and the junction held 5 bases outside the gene matches. The CDR3: CASSSIGGPYEQYF. The CDR3 DNA follows: TGCGCCAGCAGCTCGATAGGGGGCCCCTACGAGCAGTACTTC.

The chain is built from TRBV28 and TRBJ1-5; D might be TRBD1 (5 bases). Germline V gene sequence: CDR1 MDHEN, CDR2 SYDVKM. The length of the CDR3 is 14 residues. Between the trimmed V and J ends, which lost 3 bases and 7 bases, there was a span of 13 bases. DNA of the CDR3: TGTGCCAGCAGTTTCAGGGAAGAGGTGCAGCCCCAGCATTTT. Its translation: CASSFREEVQPQHF.

This sequence joins TRBV5-1 and TRBJ2-1; TRBD2 aligns across 10 bases. Per germline, CDR1 SGHRS and CDR2 YFSETQ. The CDR3 runs 15 residues. V trimming: 2 bases; J trimming: 8 bases; junction bases outside the gene matches: 7. The CDR3 loop is CASSFERGGVDEQFF. For the CDR3, the DNA is TGCGCCAGCAGCTTCGAGCGGGGGGGCGTGGATGAGCAGTTCTTC.

This chain connects TRBV2 to TRBJ1-1; maybe TRBD1 (5 bases). Per germline, CDR1 SNHLY and CDR2 FYNNEI. V lost 6 bases and J lost 4, with 9 bases in between. The CDR3 is 12 residues long. The CDR3 sequence is CASRGEATEAFF. CDR3 bases: TGTGCCAGCAGGGGGGAGGCCACTGAAGCTTTCTTT. The full variable domain, completed using reference TRBV2 and TRBJ1-1, is EPEVTQTPSHQVTQMGQEVILRCVPISNHLYFYWYRQILGQKVEFLVSFYNNEISEKSEIFDDQFSVERPDGSNFTLKIRSTKLEDSAMYFCASRGEATEAFFGQGTRLTVV.

CDR3 nucleotides: TGTGCCACCCTGGGACTAGCGGGGGGGCTACAAGATACGCAGTATTTT. Protein: CATLGLAGGLQDTQYF. This chain uses TRBV10-3 with TRBJ2-3; TRBD2 aligns across 16 bases. Trimming removed 10 bases from V and 5 bases from J; junction bases left unmatched: 9. The CDR3 consists of 16 residues. Per the germline V gene, CDR1 is ENHRY and CDR2 is SYGVKD.

V usage is TRBV13 and J usage is TRBJ2-1, with 11 bases lining up with TRBD1. The CDR3 totals 19 residues. The J segment lost 8 bases and the V segment lost 5 bases, leaving 20 bases of the junction unmatched. Germline V gives CDR1 PRHDT, CDR2 FYEKMQ (reference sequence). CDR3: CASSRGGQGALGGLYEQFF. Here the CDR3 DNA reads TGTGCCAGCAGCCGAGGCGGACAGGGGGCGCTCGGGGGCCTATATGAGCAGTTCTTC.

This sequence joins TRBV6-8 and TRBJ1-1; no clear D. This CDR3 comprises 16 residues. CDR1 and CDR2 (germline): MNHGY, SAAAGT. V dropped 5 bases and J dropped 2 bases, with 18 bases sitting between them. The CDR3 coding sequence is TGTGCCAGCAGTCCAGACCCTAGAAGAGTAAACACTGAAGCTTTCTTT. Translation gives CASSPDPRRVNTEAFF.

The chain employs TRBV9 and TRBJ1-1; D is perhaps TRBD1 (6 bases). Between the trimmed V and J ends, which lost 3 bases and 3 bases, there was a span of 15 bases. The germline V gene encodes CDR1 SGDLS and CDR2 YYNGEE. The CDR3 is 15 residues long. CDR3 region: CASSARSGADTEAFF. CDR3 nucleotide sequence: TGTGCCAGCAGCGCCCGATCGGGGGCAGACACTGAAGCTTTCTTT.